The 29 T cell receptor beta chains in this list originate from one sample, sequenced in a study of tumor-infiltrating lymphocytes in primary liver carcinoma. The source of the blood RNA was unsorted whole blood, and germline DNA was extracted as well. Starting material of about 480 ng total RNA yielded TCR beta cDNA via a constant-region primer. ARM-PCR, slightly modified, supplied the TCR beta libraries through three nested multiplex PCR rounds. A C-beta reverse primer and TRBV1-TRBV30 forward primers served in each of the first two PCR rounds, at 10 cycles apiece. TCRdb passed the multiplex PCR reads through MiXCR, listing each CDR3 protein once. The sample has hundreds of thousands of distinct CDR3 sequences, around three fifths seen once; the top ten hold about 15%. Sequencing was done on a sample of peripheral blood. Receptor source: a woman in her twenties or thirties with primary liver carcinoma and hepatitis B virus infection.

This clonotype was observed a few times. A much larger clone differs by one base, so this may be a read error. The CDR3 is CASSPYKSTEAFF. Written as DNA, the CDR3 is TGTGCCAGCAGCCCTTACAAGAGCACTGAAGCTTTCTTT. The rearrangement uses TRBV6-5 and TRBJ1-1; unclear D gene. Germline CDR1 MNHEY, CDR2 SVGAGI. V lost 6 bases and J lost 4, with 12 bases in between. This CDR3 is 13 amino acids long.

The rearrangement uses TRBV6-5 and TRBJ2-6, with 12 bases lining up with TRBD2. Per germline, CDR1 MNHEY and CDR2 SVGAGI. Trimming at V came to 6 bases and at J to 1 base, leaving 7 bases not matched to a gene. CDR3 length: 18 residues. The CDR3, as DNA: TGTGCCAGCAGACAAGGACTAGCGGGACTGTCTGGGGCCAACGTCCTGACTTTC. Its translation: CASRQGLAGLSGANVLTF.

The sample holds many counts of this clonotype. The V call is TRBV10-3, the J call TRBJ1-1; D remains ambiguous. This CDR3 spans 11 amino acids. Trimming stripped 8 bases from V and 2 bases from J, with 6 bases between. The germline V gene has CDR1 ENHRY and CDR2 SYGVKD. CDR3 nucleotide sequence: TGTGCCATCCGAGAAAACACTGAAGCTTTCTTT. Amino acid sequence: CAIRENTEAFF.

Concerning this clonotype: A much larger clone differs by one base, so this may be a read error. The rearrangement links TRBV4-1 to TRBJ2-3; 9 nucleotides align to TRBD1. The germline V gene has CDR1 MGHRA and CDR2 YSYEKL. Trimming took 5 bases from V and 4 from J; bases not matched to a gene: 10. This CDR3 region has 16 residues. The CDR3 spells CASSSGTGWRSDTQYF. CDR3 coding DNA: TGCGCCAGCAGCTCCGGGACAGGGTGGAGGTCAGATACGCAGTATTTT.

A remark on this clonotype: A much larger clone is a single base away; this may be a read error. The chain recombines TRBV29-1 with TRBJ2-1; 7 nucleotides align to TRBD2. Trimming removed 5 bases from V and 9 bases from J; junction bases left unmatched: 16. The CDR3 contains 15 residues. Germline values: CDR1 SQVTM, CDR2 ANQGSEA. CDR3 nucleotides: TGCAGCGTTTTGGGCGGGGCTGGCGGGAGTAGTGAGCAGTTCTTC. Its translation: CSVLGGAGGSSEQFF.

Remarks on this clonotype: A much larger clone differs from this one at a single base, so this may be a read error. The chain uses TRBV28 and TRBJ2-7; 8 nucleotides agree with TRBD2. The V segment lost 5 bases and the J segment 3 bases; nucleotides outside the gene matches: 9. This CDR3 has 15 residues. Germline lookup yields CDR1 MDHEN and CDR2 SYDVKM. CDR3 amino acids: CASSAFGGVDYEQYF. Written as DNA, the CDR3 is TGTGCCAGCAGTGCCTTCGGGGGGGTCGACTACGAGCAGTACTTC.

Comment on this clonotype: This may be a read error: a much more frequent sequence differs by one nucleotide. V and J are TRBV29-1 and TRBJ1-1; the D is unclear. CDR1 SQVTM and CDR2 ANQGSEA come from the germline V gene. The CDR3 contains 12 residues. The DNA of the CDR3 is TGCAGCGCTGAAAATGACATGACTGAAGCTTTCTTT. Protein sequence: CSAENDMTEAFF.

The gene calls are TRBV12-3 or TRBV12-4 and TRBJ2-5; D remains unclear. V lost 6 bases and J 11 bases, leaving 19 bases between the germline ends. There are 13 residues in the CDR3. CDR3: CASSLGYQEIQYF. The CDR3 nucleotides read TGTGCCAGCAGCCTCGGGTACCAAGAGATTCAGTACTTC.

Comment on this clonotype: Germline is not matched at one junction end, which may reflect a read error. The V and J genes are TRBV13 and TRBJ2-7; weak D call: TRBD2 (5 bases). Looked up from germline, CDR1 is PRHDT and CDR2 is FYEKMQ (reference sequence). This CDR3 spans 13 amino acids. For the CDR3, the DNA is TGTGCCGGCAGCTTAGGGTTAGAGGGCGAGCAGTACTTC. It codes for CAGSLGLEGEQYF.

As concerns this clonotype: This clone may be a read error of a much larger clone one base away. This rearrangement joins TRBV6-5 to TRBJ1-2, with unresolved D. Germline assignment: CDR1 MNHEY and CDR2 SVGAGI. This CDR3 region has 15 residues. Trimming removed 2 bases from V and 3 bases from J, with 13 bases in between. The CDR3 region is CASSYPSRWDYGYTF. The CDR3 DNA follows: TGTGCCAGCAGTTACCCGAGCCGATGGGACTATGGCTACACCTTC.

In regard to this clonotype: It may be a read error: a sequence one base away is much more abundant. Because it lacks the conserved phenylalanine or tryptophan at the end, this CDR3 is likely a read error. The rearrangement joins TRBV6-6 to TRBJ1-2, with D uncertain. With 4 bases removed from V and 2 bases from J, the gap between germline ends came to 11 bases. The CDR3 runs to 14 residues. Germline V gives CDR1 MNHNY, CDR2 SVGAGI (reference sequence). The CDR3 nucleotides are TGTGCCAGCAGTTCCGGGCGGGGAAACTATGGCTACACCATC. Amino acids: CASSSGRGNYGYTI.

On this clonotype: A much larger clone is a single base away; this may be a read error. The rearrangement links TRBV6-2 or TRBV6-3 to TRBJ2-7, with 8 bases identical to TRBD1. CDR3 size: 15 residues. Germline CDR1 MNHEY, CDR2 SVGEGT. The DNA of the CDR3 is TGTGCCAGCAGTTACACGGGACAGGCCCACTACGAGAAGTACTTC. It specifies CASSYTGQAHYEKYF.

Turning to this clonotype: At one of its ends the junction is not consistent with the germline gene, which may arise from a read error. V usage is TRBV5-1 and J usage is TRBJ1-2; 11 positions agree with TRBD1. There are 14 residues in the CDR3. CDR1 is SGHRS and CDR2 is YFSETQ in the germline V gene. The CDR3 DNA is TGCGCCATCAGCTTGGTCGGGACAGGGGGTGGCTACACCTTC. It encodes CAISLVGTGGGYTF.

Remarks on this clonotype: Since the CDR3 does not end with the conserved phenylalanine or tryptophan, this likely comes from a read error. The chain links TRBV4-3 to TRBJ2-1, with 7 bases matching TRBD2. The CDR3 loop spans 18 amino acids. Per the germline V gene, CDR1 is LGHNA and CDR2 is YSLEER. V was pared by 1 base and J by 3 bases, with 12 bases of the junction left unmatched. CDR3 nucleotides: TGCGCCAGCAGCCAAGGCCCCGGCGGGGGATTTAGCTACAATGAGCAGTTCTTA. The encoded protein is CASSQGPGGGFSYNEQFL.

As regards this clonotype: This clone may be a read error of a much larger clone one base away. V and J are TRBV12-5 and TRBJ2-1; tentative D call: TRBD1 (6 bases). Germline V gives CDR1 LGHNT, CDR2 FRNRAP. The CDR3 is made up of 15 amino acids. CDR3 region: CSSGLGQISYNEQFF. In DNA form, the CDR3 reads TGTTCTAGTGGTTTGGGACAAATCTCCTACAATGAGCAGTTCTTC.

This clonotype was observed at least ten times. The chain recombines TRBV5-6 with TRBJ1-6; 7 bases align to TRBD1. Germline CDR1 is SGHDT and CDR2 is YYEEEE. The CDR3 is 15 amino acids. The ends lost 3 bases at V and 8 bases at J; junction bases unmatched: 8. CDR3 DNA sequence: TGTGCCAGCAGCTCACCTGGGACAGATTATTCACCCCTCCACTTT. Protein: CASSSPGTDYSPLHF.

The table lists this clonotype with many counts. The CDR3 region has the DNA TGTGCCAGCAGCACCGGACTATTACTGTACAATGAGCAGTTCTTC. This encodes CASSTGLLLYNEQFF. The gene calls are TRBV11-3 and TRBJ2-1; possible D gene TRBD2, 6 bases. V dropped 5 bases and J dropped 4 bases, with 15 bases sitting between them. Germline lookup yields CDR1 SGHNT and CDR2 YENEEA. The CDR3 runs 15 residues.

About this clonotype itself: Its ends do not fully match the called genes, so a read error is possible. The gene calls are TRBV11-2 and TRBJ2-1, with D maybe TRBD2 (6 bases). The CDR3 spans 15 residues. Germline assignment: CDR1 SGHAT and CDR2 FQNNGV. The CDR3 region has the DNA TGTGCCAGCAGCTTATCTAGCGTGAGCTACAATGTGCAGTTCTTC. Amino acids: CASSLSSVSYNVQFF.

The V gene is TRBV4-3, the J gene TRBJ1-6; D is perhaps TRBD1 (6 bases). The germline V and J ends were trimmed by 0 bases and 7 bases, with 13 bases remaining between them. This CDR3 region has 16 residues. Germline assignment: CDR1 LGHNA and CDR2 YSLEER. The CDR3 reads CASSQDRGEGNSPLHF. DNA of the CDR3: TGCGCCAGCAGCCAAGACAGGGGCGAAGGAAATTCACCCCTCCACTTT.

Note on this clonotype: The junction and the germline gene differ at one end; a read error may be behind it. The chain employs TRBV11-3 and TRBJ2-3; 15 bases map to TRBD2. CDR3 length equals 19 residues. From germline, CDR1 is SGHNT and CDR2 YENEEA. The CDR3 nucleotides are TGTGCGAGCAGCTTACTTTTGGGACTAGCGGGAGGAGGCATAGATACGCAGTATTTT. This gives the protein CASSLLLGLAGGGIDTQYF. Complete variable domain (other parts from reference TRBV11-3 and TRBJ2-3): EAGVVQSPRYKIIEKKQPVAFWCNPISGHNTLYWYLQNLGQGPELLIRYENEEAVDDSQLPKDRFSAERLKGVDSTLKIQPAELGDSAVYLCASSLLLGLAGGGIDTQYFGPGTRLTVL.

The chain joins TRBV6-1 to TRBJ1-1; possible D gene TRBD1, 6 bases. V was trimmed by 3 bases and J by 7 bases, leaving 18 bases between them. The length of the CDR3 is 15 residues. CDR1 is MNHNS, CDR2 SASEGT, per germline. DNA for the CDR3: TGTGCCAGCAGTGACTGCAGGGGCCCGGTATTTGAAGCTTTCTTT. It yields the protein CASSDCRGPVFEAFF.

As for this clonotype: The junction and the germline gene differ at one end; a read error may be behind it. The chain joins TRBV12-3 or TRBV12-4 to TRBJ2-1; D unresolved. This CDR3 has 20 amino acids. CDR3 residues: CANSFLIYGSRSSSYNEQFF. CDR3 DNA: TGTGCCAACAGTTTCTTGATTTATGGCAGTCGAAGCAGCTCCTACAATGAGCAGTTCTTC.

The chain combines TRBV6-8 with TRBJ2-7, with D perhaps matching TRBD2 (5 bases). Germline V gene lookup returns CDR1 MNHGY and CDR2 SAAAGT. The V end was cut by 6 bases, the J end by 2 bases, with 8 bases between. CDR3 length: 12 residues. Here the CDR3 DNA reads TGTGCCAGCAGGGCACTAGCCTACGAGCAGTACTTC. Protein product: CASRALAYEQYF.

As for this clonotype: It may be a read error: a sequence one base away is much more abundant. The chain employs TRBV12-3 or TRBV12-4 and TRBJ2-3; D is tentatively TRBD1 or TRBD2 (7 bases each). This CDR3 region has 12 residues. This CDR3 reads CAVREGTDTEYF. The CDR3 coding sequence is TGTGCCGTGAGGGAGGGGACAGATACGGAGTATTTT.

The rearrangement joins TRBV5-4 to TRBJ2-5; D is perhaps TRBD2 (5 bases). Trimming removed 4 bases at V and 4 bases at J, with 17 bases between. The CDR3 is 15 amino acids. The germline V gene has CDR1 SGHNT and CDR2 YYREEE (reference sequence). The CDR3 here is CASSRKTRGRETQYF. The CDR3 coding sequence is TGTGCCAGCAGCCGAAAGACCCGGGGTAGAGAGACCCAGTACTTC. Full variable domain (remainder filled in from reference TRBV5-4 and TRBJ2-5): ETGVTQSPTHLIKTRGQQVTLRCSSQSGHNTVSWYQQALGQGPQFIFQYYREEENGRGNFPPRFSGLQFPNYSSELNVNALELDDSALYLCASSRKTRGRETQYFGPGTRLLVL.

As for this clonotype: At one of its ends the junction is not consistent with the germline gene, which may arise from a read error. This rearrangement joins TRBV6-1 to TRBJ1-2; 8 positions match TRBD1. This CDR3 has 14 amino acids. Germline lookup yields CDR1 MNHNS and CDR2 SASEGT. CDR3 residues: CTSHDRGFSRDYTF. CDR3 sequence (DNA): TGTACCAGCCACGACAGGGGTTTTTCGCGGGACTACACCTTC.

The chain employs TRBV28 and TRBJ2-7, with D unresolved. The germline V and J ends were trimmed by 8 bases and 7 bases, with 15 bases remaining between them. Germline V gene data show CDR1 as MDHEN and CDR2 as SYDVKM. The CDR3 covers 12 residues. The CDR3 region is CASPSPGGEQYF. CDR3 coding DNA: TGTGCCAGCCCCTCACCAGGTGGAGAGCAGTACTTC.

CDR3 residues: CASSLEAGRPNEQFF. The CDR3 DNA reads as TGTGCCAGCAGCTTGGAGGCTGGTCGGCCCAATGAGCAGTTCTTC. V gene TRBV11-2 combines with J gene TRBJ2-1; possible D gene TRBD2, 5 bases. The CDR3 runs to 15 residues. Looked up from germline, CDR1 is SGHAT and CDR2 is FQNNGV. With 3 bases removed from V and 6 bases from J, the gap between germline ends came to 15 bases.

CDR3 DNA sequence: TGTGCCAGCAGACTAAAGGGGAACACTGAAGCTTTCTTT. This sequence encodes CASRLKGNTEAFF. V usage is TRBV25-1 and J usage is TRBJ1-1, with D hard to call. Germline CDR1 is MGHDK and CDR2 is SYGVNS. This CDR3 spans 13 amino acids. V shed 6 bases and J shed 1 base, with 9 bases lying between them.